One T cell receptor beta chain is described in this entry. What it binds is not known. This sample was taken from a study of cytomegalovirus exposure and HLA in healthy donors. Findings and caveats of the study: In a later analysis, several top co-occurrence clusters appeared linked to parvovirus B19, influenza, CMV and Epstein-Barr virus. It was only CMV serostatus that was available as immune exposure information.

Primers included in the PCR were 60 Vbeta and 13 Jbeta primers. This table comes from immunoSEQ multiplex PCR, and its TCRdb copy is limited to in-frame clones, with some not included. This sample has 110,000 or so clones, with more than 65% found just once. The ends were cut back, 4 bases at V and 5 bases at J, with 11 bases in the middle. Germline V gene data show CDR1 as MGHRA and CDR2 as YSYEKL. This CDR3 comprises 14 residues. The specimen sequenced was PBMCs. The source is a woman younger than 35 in good health and CMV-seronegative. The chain couples TRBV4-1 to TRBJ1-4; D is undetermined. The CDR3 DNA reads as TGCGCCAGCAGCCCCCTCGGGGAGAATGAAAAACTGTTTTTT. Its protein is CASSPLGENEKLFF.